This T cell receptor (beta chain) comes out of a study of T cell responses to AZD1222 COVID-19 vaccine. Study-level results: Reportedly, nearly half of unique spike TCRs recognized epitopes outside B.1.351/B.1.1.7 mutations. Just 5 to 7 AZD1222 recipients were seropositive at baseline.

TCRdb's copy holds only in-frame clones and misses some; the assay was immunoSEQ multiplex PCR. This table holds around 140,000 clones, about 86% found once. In its sample, this clone was seen once. The antigen remains undetermined. CDR1 is GTSNPN, CDR2 SVGIG, per germline (reference sequence). The CDR3 sequence is 14 residues long. The V end was cut by 0 bases, the J end by 5 bases, with 13 bases between. The chain uses TRBV30 and TRBJ1-1; maybe TRBD1 (6 bases). The clonotype was recovered from an adult who received the AZD1222 COVID-19 vaccine. Sequenced here: peripheral blood, sampled 28 days after the second AZD1222 dose. The CDR3 nucleotides are TGTGCCTGGAGTGTATTGCCAGGGGCGACTGAAGCTTTCTTT. Residues: CAWSVLPGATEAFF.